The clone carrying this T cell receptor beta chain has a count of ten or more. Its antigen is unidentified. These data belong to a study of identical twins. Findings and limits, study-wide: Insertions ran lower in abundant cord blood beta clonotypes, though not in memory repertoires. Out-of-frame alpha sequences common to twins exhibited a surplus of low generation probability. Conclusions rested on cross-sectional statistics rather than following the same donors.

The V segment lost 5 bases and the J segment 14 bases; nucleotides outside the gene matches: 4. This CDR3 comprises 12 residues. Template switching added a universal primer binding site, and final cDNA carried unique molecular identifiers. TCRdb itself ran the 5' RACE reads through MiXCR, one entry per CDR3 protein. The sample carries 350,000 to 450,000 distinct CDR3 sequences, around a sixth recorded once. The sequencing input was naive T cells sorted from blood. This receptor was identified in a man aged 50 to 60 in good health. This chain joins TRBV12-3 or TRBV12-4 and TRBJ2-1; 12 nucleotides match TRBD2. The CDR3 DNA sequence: TGTGCCAGCAGTGGACTAGCGGGGCCAAAGTTCTTC. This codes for CASSGLAGPKFF.